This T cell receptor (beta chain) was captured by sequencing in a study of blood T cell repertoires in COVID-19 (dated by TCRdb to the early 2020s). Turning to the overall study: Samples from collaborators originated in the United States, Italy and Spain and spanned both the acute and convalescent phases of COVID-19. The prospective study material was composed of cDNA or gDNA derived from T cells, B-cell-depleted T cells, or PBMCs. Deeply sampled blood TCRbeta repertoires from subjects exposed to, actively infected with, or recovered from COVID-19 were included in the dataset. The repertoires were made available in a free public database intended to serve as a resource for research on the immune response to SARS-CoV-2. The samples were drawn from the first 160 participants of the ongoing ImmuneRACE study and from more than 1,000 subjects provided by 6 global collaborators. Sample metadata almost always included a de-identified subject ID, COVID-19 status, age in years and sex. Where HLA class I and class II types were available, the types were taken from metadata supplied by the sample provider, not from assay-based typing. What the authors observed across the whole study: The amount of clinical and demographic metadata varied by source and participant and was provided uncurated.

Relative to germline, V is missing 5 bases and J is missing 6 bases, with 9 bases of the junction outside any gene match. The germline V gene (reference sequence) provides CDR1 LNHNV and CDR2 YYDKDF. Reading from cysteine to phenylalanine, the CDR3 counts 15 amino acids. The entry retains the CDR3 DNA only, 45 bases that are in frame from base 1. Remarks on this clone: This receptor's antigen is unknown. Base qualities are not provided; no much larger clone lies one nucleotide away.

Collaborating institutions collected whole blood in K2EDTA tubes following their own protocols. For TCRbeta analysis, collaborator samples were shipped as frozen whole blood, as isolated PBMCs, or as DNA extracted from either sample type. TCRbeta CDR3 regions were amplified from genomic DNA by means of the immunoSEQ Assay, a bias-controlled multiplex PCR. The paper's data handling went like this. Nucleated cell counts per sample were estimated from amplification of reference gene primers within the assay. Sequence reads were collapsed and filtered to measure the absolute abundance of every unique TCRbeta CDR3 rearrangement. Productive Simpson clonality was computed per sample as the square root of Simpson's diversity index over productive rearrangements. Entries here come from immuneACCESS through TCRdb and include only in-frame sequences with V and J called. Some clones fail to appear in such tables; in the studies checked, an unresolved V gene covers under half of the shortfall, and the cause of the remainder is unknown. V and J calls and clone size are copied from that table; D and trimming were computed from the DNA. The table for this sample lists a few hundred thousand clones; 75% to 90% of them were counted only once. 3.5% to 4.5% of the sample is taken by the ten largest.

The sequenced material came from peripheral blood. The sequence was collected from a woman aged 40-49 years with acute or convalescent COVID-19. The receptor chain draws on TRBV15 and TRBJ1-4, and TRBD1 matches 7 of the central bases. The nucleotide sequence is TGTGCCACCAGCGGAAGACAGGGAGGAGATGAAAAACTGTTTTTT. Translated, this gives CATSGRQGGDEKLFF.